Shown below are 8 T cell receptor beta chains from a single sample sequenced in a study of T cell changes during pregnancy in multiple sclerosis. Only in-frame clones appear in the TCRdb table, and some are missing; sequencing was by immunoSEQ multiplex PCR. The profile shows about 68,000 clones, 90% of them singletons. Sequenced material: peripheral blood, taken in the third trimester of pregnancy. The receptors derive from a female donor with multiple sclerosis, enrolled in a pregnancy study.

This clone was observed once. CDR3 nucleotides: TGTGCCAGCGAGGAGCAGTCCTCTGGGGCCAACGTCCTGACTTTC. It translates to CASEEQSSGANVLTF. The chain is built from TRBV2 and TRBJ2-6; no reliable D call. Trimming removed 8 bases from V and 0 bases from J, with 11 bases in between. CDR3 length: 15 residues. Germline CDR1 SNHLY, CDR2 FYNNEI.

The chain combines TRBV13 with TRBJ1-4; D gene uncertain. The CDR3 has 13 residues. V was shortened by 5 bases and J by 7 bases, with 11 bases between the two germline ends. Looked up from germline, CDR1 is PRHDT and CDR2 is FYEKMQ (reference sequence). CDR3 in DNA: TGTGCCAGCAGCAGAGGGTTCGGTGAAAAACTGTTTTTT. Translating it yields CASSRGFGEKLFF.

This clone appeared once. One junction end disagrees with the germline gene, perhaps due to a read error. The sample has other DNA sequences that encode this CDR3 too. The J gene is TRBJ1-2, the V gene TRBV4-3, with 7 bases fitting TRBD1. The length of the CDR3 is 15 residues. The germline V gene has CDR1 LGHNA and CDR2 YSLEER. CDR3 DNA: TGCGCCAGCAGCCGAAGGACAGGCCCAAACTATGGCTACACCTTT. This encodes CASSRRTGPNYGYTF.

The rearrangement links TRBV7-6 to TRBJ2-2, with D hard to call. The CDR3 has 14 amino acids. Germline-derived CDR1 and CDR2 are SGHVS and FNYEAQ. Between the trimmed V and J ends, which lost 3 bases and 1 base, there was a span of 6 bases. CDR3 DNA sequence: TGTGCCAGCAGCTTGGTGCGGAACACCGGGGAGCTGTTTTTT. Translating gives CASSLVRNTGELFF.

V is TRBV29-1 and J is TRBJ1-1; 7 nucleotides match TRBD1. This CDR3 is built from 15 residues. CDR1 SQVTM and CDR2 ANQGSEA come from the germline V gene. The V and J ends lost 7 bases and 6 bases, in that order; junction bases with no gene match: 17. CDR3 DNA sequence: TGCAGCGCCACGACAGGGACGTTAGAGAGTGCTGAAGCTTTCTTT. Translating gives CSATTGTLESAEAFF.

The chain couples TRBV7-6 to TRBJ2-1; 8 bases line up with TRBD2. Germline V gives CDR1 SGHVS, CDR2 FNYEAQ. J lost 4 bases, V lost 5 bases, and 16 bases had no gene match. The CDR3 runs to 18 residues. The CDR3: CASSTTTGASGFYNEQFF. The CDR3 DNA reads as TGTGCCAGCAGCACAACAACGGGAGCTAGCGGGTTTTACAATGAGCAGTTCTTC. Full variable domain (missing parts from reference TRBV7-6 and TRBJ2-1): GAGVSQSPRYKVTKRGQDVALRCDPISGHVSLYWYRQALGQGPEFLTYFNYEAQQDKSGLPNDRFSAERPEGSISTLTIQRTEQRDSAMYRCASSTTTGASGFYNEQFFGPGTRLTVL.

The sample holds one count of this clone. The rearrangement joins TRBV9 to TRBJ2-7; 9 nucleotides align to TRBD2. Germline trimming cut 4 bases from V and 1 base from J; bases unmatched to any gene: 6. The CDR3 has 15 amino acids. Germline CDR1 reads SGDLS; CDR2 reads YYNGEE. CDR3 in amino acids: CASSTSAGGSYEQYF. The CDR3 coding sequence is TGTGCCAGCAGCACCTCAGCGGGGGGTTCCTACGAGCAGTACTTC.

V and J are TRBV4-3 and TRBJ1-6; D possibly corresponds to TRBD1 (6 bases). Between the trimmed V and J ends, which lost 0 bases and 7 bases, there was a span of 10 bases. This CDR3 contains 15 residues. Germline V gives CDR1 LGHNA, CDR2 YSLEER. The CDR3 loop is CASSQDRQGNSPLHF. The CDR3, as DNA: TGCGCCAGCAGCCAAGATCGGCAGGGGAATTCACCCCTCCACTTT.